This TCR beta chain was recovered during a study of T cells in Graves' hyperthyroidism and ophthalmopathy (dated by TCRdb to the late 2010s). Regarding the complete study: Peripheral blood was sampled at the time of initial diagnosis, prior to any treatment. TCR V-J signatures able to tell the groups apart were searched for in a discovery cohort of 100 or so patients, of whom more than 40 had Graves' ophthalmopathy and about 60 had stable Graves' hyperthyroidism. Prospective prediction of ophthalmopathy was tested in an independent validation cohort consisting of roughly 20 hyperthyroidism patients and some 17 patients who later progressed to ophthalmopathy. The 100 or so discovery patients were divided at random into training and test sets in a 7:3 ratio. Thyroid tissue and blood T-cell repertoires from over 5 Graves' hyperthyroidism patients were also compared in the study. After sampling, hyperthyroidism patients received methimazole starting at 30 mg daily, and ophthalmopathy patients received high-dose intravenous methylprednisolone. According to the paper, TCR Vbeta CDR3 sequencing was carried out on 120 to 150 peripheral blood samples, which came from fewer than 50 ophthalmopathy, around 75 hyperthyroidism and about 17 progressor patients. Summary of the overall study and its limitations: A model built on a 13 V-J signature distinguished ophthalmopathy from stable hyperthyroidism, reaching about 88% sensitivity and under 84% specificity in cross-validation and 80%/75% in testing. Most expanded thyroid clonotypes (frequency above 0.001) were also detected in blood, suggesting blood repertoires may reflect thyroid immune responses. No statistical method was used to set the sample size in advance, and investigators knew the group allocation. During validation, the model predicted progression to ophthalmopathy a median of approximately 6.5 months ahead of onset, with 70.59% sensitivity and about 72% specificity.

On this clonotype: No antigen is known for it. Base qualities are not provided; no much larger clone lies one nucleotide away.

Including cysteine and phenylalanine, the CDR3 has 14 amino acids. Only the CDR3 part of the read is kept: 42 bases, read in frame from the first base. V and J lose 5 bases and 3 bases, and a span of 13 bases separates them. CDR1 and CDR2, per the germline V gene, are SGHNT and YENEEA. The hyperthyroidism patients were between 18 and 65 years old and newly diagnosed, with a disease duration of less than 2 months. Patients with uncontrolled infections, other autoimmune diseases, pregnancy or lactation were excluded. Diagnoses relied on clinical symptoms, serum thyroxine and TRAb, thyroid ultrasound and orbital computed tomography. Blood from progressor patients was drawn when they were first diagnosed with hyperthyroidism, before any ophthalmopathy symptoms appeared. PBMCs were isolated from 8 to 10 ml of fresh peripheral blood by Ficoll-Paque density gradient centrifugation. Progressor patients were first diagnosed with Graves' hyperthyroidism and then developed ophthalmopathy during follow-up. Trizol reagent was used to extract total RNA, and RNA quality was then checked on an Agilent 2100 Bioanalyzer.

Amplification of TCR beta CDR3 regions was carried out from RNA transcripts. The TCR CDR3 was subjected to a first round of RT-PCR using the HTBI primer set and the Qiagen OneStep RT-PCR kit. The libraries were constructed in a second round of multiplex PCR and then size-selected and purified. Sequencing of the libraries was done on an Illumina HiSeq2000 using paired-end 100 bp reads. The source study handled its data this way. Raw data were processed with SOAPnuke, discarding reads with adapters, uncalled bases, mean Phred below 15, or no exact constant-primer or identifier match. High-quality paired reads were merged using COPE v1.2.5, and each unique nucleotide sequence was defined as a clonotype. Clonotypes were aligned to IMGT TRBV, TRBD and TRBJ reference segments using MiTCR v1.1. The analysis was restricted to V-J combinations with a frequency above 0.0001, which together covered about 99% of the repertoires. The TCS score was defined as F50 (clonal expansion) divided by E x V (chaos), with BLOSUM62-based TCRdist calculated between CDR3 peptides within each V-J. Welch's t-statistics and random forest reduced 514 V-J features to 13, which were used in a naive Bayes classifier (R e1071). The public reads were run again by TCRdb, first through fastp at Q25 and then through MiXCR, and only productive beta chains were kept. When rows share a CDR3 protein, they turn into one entry using the most common DNA and genes. TCRdb assigned the V and J calls; the authors' analysis was not used. The sample table holds approximately 360,000 distinct CDR3 sequences, of which more than 15% were seen once. The ten top clones hold about 30% of the sample.

The receptor chain draws on TRBV11-3 and TRBJ2-5; the D region possibly corresponds to TRBD1 (6 bases align). The sequenced sample was blood. The sequence came from a young woman with Graves' hyperthyroidism that later progressed to Graves' ophthalmopathy. Read as DNA, the sequence is TGTGCCAGCAGCGTAGGGGGTGGCGAAGAGACCCAGTACTTC. Translation gives CASSVGGGEETQYF.